This T cell receptor beta chain comes out of a study of human CD8 memory T cell subsets. Study-wide points: Only a minimal degree of mutual overlap characterized stem-like memory and precursor exhausted T cell repertoires. Sequencing was confined to T cell receptor beta chains in the study.

Worth noting for this clonotype: Its antigen is undetermined.

The CDR3 totals 11 residues. In germline, CDR1 is MDHEN, CDR2 SYDVKM. The CCR7+ PD-1- TIGIT- phenotype marked stem-like memory CD8+ T cells (TSTEM). UMI-labeled 5' RACE generated the TCR beta libraries. With the 5' RACE reads reprocessed, TCRdb shows one record per CDR3 protein and no DNA. The sample totals 19,000 or so distinct CDR3 sequences. This TCR came from a human donor in good health. Sequencing was carried out using CD8+ stem-like memory T cells (TSCM and TCM) sorted from PBMCs. Subset specified: stem-like memory CD8 T cells (TSTEM), CCR7+ PD-1- TIGIT-. V gene TRBV28 combines with J gene TRBJ2-7. CDR3 residues: CASSLDYEQYF.